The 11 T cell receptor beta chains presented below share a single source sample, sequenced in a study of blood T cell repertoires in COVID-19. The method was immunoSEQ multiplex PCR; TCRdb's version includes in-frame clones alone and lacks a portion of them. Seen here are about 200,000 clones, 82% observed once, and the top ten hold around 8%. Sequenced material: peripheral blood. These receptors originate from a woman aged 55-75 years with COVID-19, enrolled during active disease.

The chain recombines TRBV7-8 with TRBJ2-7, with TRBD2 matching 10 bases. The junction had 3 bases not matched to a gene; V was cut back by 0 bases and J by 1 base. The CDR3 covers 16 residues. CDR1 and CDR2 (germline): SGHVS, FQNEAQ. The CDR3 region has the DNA TGTGCCAGCAGCTTAGCGAGTAGCGGGGGGTCCTACGAGCAGTACGTC. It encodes CASSLASSGGSYEQYV.

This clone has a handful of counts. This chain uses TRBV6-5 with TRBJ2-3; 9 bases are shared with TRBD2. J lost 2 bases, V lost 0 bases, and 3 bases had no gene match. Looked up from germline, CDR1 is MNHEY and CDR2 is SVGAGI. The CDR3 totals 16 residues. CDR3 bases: TGTGCCAGCAGTTACTCGGCGGGGGGGTTCACAGATACGCAGTATTTT. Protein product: CASSYSAGGFTDTQYF.

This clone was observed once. The CDR3 DNA follows: TGTGCCAGTAGTATTTCTCCGGGACAGAATTCACCCCTCCACTTT. This encodes CASSISPGQNSPLHF. This chain links TRBV19 with TRBJ1-6; 7 nucleotides agree with TRBD1. V trimming: 3 bases; J trimming: 7 bases; junction bases outside the gene matches: 6. Per germline, CDR1 LNHDA and CDR2 SQIVND (reference sequence). The CDR3 length is 15 residues.

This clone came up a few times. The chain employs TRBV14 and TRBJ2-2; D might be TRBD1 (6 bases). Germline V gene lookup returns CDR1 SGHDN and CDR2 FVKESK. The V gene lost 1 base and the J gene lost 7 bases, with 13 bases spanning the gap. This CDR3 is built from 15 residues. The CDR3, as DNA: TGTGCCAGCAGCCAAGGAAGGACAGCGGTCGGGGAGCTGTTTTTT. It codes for CASSQGRTAVGELFF.

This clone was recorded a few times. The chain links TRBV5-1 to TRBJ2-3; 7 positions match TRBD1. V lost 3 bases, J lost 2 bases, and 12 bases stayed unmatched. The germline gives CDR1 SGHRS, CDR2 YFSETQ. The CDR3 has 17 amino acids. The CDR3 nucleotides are TGCGCCAGCAGCTCCATCTCACAGGGGTCAACCACAGATACGCAGTATTTT. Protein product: CASSSISQGSTTDTQYF. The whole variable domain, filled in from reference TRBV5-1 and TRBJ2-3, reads KAGVTQTPRYLIKTRGQQVTLSCSPISGHRSVSWYQQTPGQGLQFLFEYFSETQRNKGNFPGRFSGRQFSNSRSEMNVSTLELGDSALYLCASSSISQGSTTDTQYFGPGTRLTVL.

CDR3 amino acids: CASSSQGKQPQHF. CDR3 bases: TGTGCCAGCAGTTCACAGGGGAAACAGCCCCAGCATTTT. The rearrangement joins TRBV28 to TRBJ1-5; 7 bases match TRBD1. The CDR3 loop spans 13 amino acids. CDR1 MDHEN and CDR2 SYDVKM come from the germline V gene. V trimming: 4 bases; J trimming: 7 bases; junction bases outside the gene matches: 4.

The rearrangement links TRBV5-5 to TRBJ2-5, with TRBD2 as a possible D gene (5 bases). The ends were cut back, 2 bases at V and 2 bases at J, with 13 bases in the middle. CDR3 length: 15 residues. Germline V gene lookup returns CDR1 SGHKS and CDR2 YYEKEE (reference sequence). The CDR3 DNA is TGTGCCAGCAGCTTCCCGCTCGCGGGTCAAGAGACCCAGTACTTC. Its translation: CASSFPLAGQETQYF.

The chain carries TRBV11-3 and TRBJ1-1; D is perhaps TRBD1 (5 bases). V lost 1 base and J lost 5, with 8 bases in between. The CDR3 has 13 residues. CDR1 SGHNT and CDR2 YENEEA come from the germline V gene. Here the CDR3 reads CASSLVGGTEAFF. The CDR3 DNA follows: TGTGCCAGCAGCTTAGTGGGGGGGACTGAAGCTTTCTTT.

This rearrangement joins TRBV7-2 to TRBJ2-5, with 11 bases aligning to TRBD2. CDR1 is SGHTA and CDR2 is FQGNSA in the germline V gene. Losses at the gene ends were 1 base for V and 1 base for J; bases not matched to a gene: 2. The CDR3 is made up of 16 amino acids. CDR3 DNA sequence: TGTGCCAGCAGCTTAGGCCTAGCGGGGGGCCAAGAGACCCAGTACTTC. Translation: CASSLGLAGGQETQYF.

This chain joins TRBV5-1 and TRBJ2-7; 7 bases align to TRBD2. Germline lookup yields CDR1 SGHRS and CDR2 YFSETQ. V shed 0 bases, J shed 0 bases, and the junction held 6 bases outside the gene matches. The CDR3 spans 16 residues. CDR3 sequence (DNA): TGCGCCAGCAGCTTGGGGAGTGGCGGGAGCTCCTACGAGCAGTACTTC. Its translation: CASSLGSGGSSYEQYF. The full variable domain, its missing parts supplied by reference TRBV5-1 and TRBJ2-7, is KAGVTQTPRYLIKTRGQQVTLSCSPISGHRSVSWYQQTPGQGLQFLFEYFSETQRNKGNFPGRFSGRQFSNSRSEMNVSTLELGDSALYLCASSLGSGGSSYEQYFGPGTRLTVT.

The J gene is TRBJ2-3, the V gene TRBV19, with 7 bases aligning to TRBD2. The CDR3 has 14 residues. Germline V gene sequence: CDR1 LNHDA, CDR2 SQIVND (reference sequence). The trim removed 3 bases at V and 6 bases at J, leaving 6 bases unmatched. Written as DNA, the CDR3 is TGTGCCAGTAGTATCCCGGGACTACACGATACGCAGTATTTT. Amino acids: CASSIPGLHDTQYF.